The entry that follows covers one T cell receptor (beta chain) sequence. The antigen is not known. The record originates from a study of graft-versus-host responses after intestinal transplantation. Overall study context: Transplant recipients had multivisceral, liver-intestinal, or isolated intestinal grafts. Anti-thymocyte globulin served as induction for all recipients, who then took tacrolimus and steroids for around 3 years.

Study-level points and caveats: Ileal or blood samples showed some GvH clones first, and such clones were also found in recipient marrow. In patients with graft-donor T cell macrochimerism, allograft graft-versus-host to host-versus-graft clonal ratios were high.

Sequencing was performed with immunoSEQ multiplex PCR; in TCRdb, only in-frame clones are kept and a portion is missing. The sample has some 48,000 clones, around 96% seen once; the top ten hold roughly 0.21%. Specimen: unstimulated CD8+ T cells sorted from spleen or lymph node cells, collected before transplant. This TCR derives from a human donor who was the organ donor for an intestinal transplant.

This chain's CDR3 is CASSRSGGLETQYF. The CDR3 bases are TGTGCCAGCAGTAGGTCTGGAGGGTTAGAGACCCAGTACTTC. The chain links TRBV6-5 to TRBJ2-5; TRBD2 might be the D (6 bases). This CDR3 has 14 residues. CDR1 and CDR2 (germline): MNHEY, SVGAGI. V was clipped by 5 bases and J by 4 bases, with 14 bases between them.